One and the same sample provided the 8 T cell receptor beta chains below, sequenced in a study of T cells in Graves' hyperthyroidism and ophthalmopathy. Amplified TCR beta CDR3 regions derived from RNA transcripts. First-round RT-PCR targeting the TCR CDR3 was performed with the HTBI primer set. TCRdb itself ran the multiplex PCR reads through MiXCR, one entry per CDR3 protein. Among approximately 590,000 distinct CDR3 sequences listed, roughly 14% were seen once. Material: blood. The receptors shown here come from a woman aged 25 to 45 with Graves' hyperthyroidism.

Only a few counts were recorded for this clonotype. The CDR3, as DNA: TGTGCCAGCAGTTACTCGAAGACAGGGCCTAACTATGGCTACACCTTC. Amino acid sequence: CASSYSKTGPNYGYTF. The chain is built from TRBV6-5 and TRBJ1-2; 7 nucleotides agree with TRBD1. CDR1 is MNHEY, CDR2 SVGAGI, per germline. After removal of 0 bases from V and 0 bases from J, the junction contained 4 bases not matched to a gene. The CDR3 runs to 16 residues.

This clonotype was counted many times. CDR3: CSARTSEKQPQHF. CDR3 sequence (DNA): TGCAGTGCTAGGACATCAGAAAAGCAGCCCCAGCATTTT. V gene TRBV20-1 combines with J gene TRBJ1-5; no reliable D call. This CDR3 region has 13 residues. The ends were cut back, 3 bases at V and 7 bases at J, with 13 bases in the middle. The germline CDR1 and CDR2 sequences are DFQATT and SNEGSKA (reference sequence).

This clonotype was recorded many times. J is TRBJ2-5 and V is TRBV20-1; D gene unclear. V lost 3 bases and J lost 5, with 7 bases in between. This CDR3 is 11 amino acids long. Per the germline V gene, CDR1 is DFQATT and CDR2 is SNEGSKA (reference sequence). CDR3 bases: TGCAGTGCTAGGCTATATGAGACCCAGTACTTC. The encoded protein is CSARLYETQYF.

Regarding this clonotype: A much larger clonotype is one base distant, so this may be a read error. This chain uses TRBV28 with TRBJ2-7; D uncertain. The CDR3 sequence is 14 residues long. In germline, CDR1 is MDHEN, CDR2 SYDVKM. V was trimmed by 8 bases and J by 5 bases, leaving 19 bases between them. CDR3 region: CASARVFPNHEQYF. CDR3 coding DNA: TGTGCCAGCGCACGCGTCTTTCCTAACCACGAGCAGTACTTC.

This clonotype was counted ten times or more. The chain is built from TRBV7-6 and TRBJ1-2; TRBD1 matches at 7 bases. CDR3 length: 17 amino acids. The trim removed 5 bases at V and 4 bases at J, leaving 16 bases unmatched. The germline gives CDR1 SGHVS, CDR2 FNYEAQ. The CDR3 DNA reads TGTGCCAGCAGCCCTACTAGCGACAGGGCCATTGGCTATGGCTACACCTTC. The encoded protein is CASSPTSDRAIGYGYTF.

This chain links TRBV5-6 with TRBJ1-2; D unclear. The V and J ends lost 4 bases and 4 bases respectively, with 11 bases between them. This CDR3 is built from 13 residues. Germline V gene sequence: CDR1 SGHDT, CDR2 YYEEEE. The CDR3 loop is CASSGYVTYGYTF. The CDR3 bases are TGTGCCAGCAGCGGCTACGTAACCTATGGCTACACCTTC. Together with reference TRBV5-6 and TRBJ1-2, the CDR3 gives the full variable domain: DAGVTQSPTHLIKTRGQQVTLRCSPKSGHDTVSWYQQALGQGPQFIFQYYEEEERQRGNFPDRFSGHQFPNYSSELNVNALLLGDSALYLCASSGYVTYGYTFGSGTRLTVV.

The chain carries TRBV7-3 and TRBJ2-3, with D possibly called TRBD1 or TRBD2 (5 bases each). Germline CDR1 reads SGHTA; CDR2 reads FQGTGA. The CDR3 spans 13 residues. Trimming cost V 6 bases and J 5 bases, with 12 bases left between them. In DNA, the CDR3 is TGTGCCAGCAGGTTTATGGGGGAAGATACGCAGTATTTT. As protein: CASRFMGEDTQYF. The complete variable domain, with remaining parts taken from reference TRBV7-3 and TRBJ2-3, reads GAGVSQTPSNKVTEKGKYVELRCDPISGHTALYWYRQSLGQGPEFLIYFQGTGAADDSGLPNDRFFAVRPEGSVSTLKIQRTERGDSAVYLCASRFMGEDTQYFGPGTRLTVL.

This rearrangement joins TRBV4-1 to TRBJ1-5, with a possible D match to TRBD1 (5 bases). Trimming stripped 3 bases from V and 8 bases from J, with 14 bases between. Germline CDR1 MGHRA, CDR2 YSYEKL. The CDR3 contains 14 residues. CDR3 amino acids: CASSHLRDGEPQHF. In DNA, the CDR3 is TGCGCCAGCAGCCATCTCAGGGACGGGGAGCCCCAGCATTTT.